This T cell receptor beta chain originates from a study of beta chain features in type 1 diabetes. For the study at large: In all, 107,917,701 sorted cells from all samples were analyzed. Overall study findings and caveats: TCRB CDR3s were moderately but significantly shorter in Type 1 diabetes patients in all four CD4+ subsets.

The authors sorted CD4+ naive, central memory, regulatory and stem cell-like memory cells via CD45RO/CCR7/CD25/CD127/CD95/CD27. This clone was recorded a few times. Its antigen is unidentified. TCRB transcripts that were expressed got sequenced, as all of the isolated RNA had been reverse transcribed. Assay used: immunoSEQ multiplex PCR; TCRdb lists only in-frame clones, some missing. The repertoire consists of 50,000 to 70,000 clones, with about 50% occurring once and the leading ten covering about 2.4%. Sequenced sample: Tregs from blood. The sequence derives from a woman between 40 and 50 years old with type 1 diabetes.

The CDR3 reads CASSVAIGTIEKLFF. DNA for the CDR3: TGTGCCAGCAGCGTAGCTATCGGGACAATTGAAAAACTGTTTTTT. J is TRBJ1-4 and V is TRBV9; D is possibly TRBD1 (6 bases). CDR1 SGDLS and CDR2 YYNGEE come from the germline V gene. The CDR3 length is 15 residues. Trimming took off 0 bases at V and 7 bases at J, with 13 bases between the two ends.